This note documents a single T cell receptor beta chain sequence. The entry originates in a study of graft-versus-host responses after intestinal transplantation. The CDR3 extends over 15 amino acids. The germline V gene has CDR1 SGHDT and CDR2 YYEEEE. Trimming removed 4 bases from V and 6 bases from J, with 17 bases in between. The method was immunoSEQ multiplex PCR; TCRdb's version includes in-frame clones alone and lacks a portion of them. Among about 57,000 clones listed, around 90% were seen once. The TCR sequence derives from a human patient who received an intestinal transplant, so some T cells may come from the graft donor. Sequences were derived from PBMCs, sampled 26 days after transplant. V usage is TRBV5-6 and J usage is TRBJ2-1; possibly TRBD2 for D (6 bases). Here the CDR3 DNA reads TGTGCCAGCAGCCGCGGAGGGCTCTCCCGCAATGAGCAGTTCTTC. It codes for CASSRGGLSRNEQFF.